This passage covers 16 T cell receptor beta chains from one sample sequenced in a study of post-analysis software for immune sequencing data. Unique molecular identifiers were present in the TCR beta cDNA libraries. From the PCR reads, TCRdb called clonotypes with MiXCR, one entry per CDR3 protein. The data show some 700,000 distinct CDR3 sequences, with over 45% seen just once and around 11% held by the top ten. Findings of the study overall: Four or five TRBV segments, TRBV5-6, TRBV5-1 and TRBV20-1 among them, were found more frequent in patients than controls.

Antigen specificity for these receptors is unknown. Input material: blood. These receptors were collected from a girl aged 2-15 years with multiple sclerosis.

The genes are TRBV6-2 or TRBV6-3 and TRBJ2-1; 7 bases fit TRBD1. V shed 0 bases and J 0 bases; nucleotides not matched to a gene: 2. The CDR3 is 16 amino acids. Germline-derived CDR1 and CDR2 are MNHEY and SVGEGT. The CDR3 nucleotides read TGTGCCAGCAGTTACTCGACAGGGAGCTCCTACAATGAGCAGTTCTTC. This encodes CASSYSTGSSYNEQFF.

As DNA, the CDR3 is TGTGCCAGCAGACTACAGGGAGCCGGGGAGCTGTTTTTT. It is translated as CASRLQGAGELFF. The chain uses TRBV2 and TRBJ2-2; possible D gene TRBD1, 6 bases. In germline, CDR1 is SNHLY, CDR2 FYNNEI. The CDR3 sequence is 13 residues long. V lost 6 bases and J 6 bases, leaving 11 bases between the germline ends.

This clonotype has just a few counts. This sequence joins TRBV29-1 and TRBJ1-1; 8 nucleotides agree with TRBD1. V shed 2 bases, J shed 5 bases, and the junction held 10 bases outside the gene matches. Germline values: CDR1 SQVTM, CDR2 ANQGSEA. The CDR3 length is 15 residues. The CDR3 protein is CSVERGQRTGTEAFF. The DNA of the CDR3 is TGCAGCGTTGAAAGGGGACAAAGGACAGGGACTGAAGCTTTCTTT.

The chain couples TRBV29-1 to TRBJ2-3; 9 positions agree with TRBD2. The CDR3 has 14 amino acids. With V trimmed by 7 bases and J by 5 bases, 10 bases remained unmatched. Germline CDR1 SQVTM, CDR2 ANQGSEA. The CDR3 reads CSGQRGAGGDTQYF. DNA for the CDR3: TGCAGCGGACAGCGGGGAGCGGGAGGAGATACGCAGTATTTT.

The table lists this clonotype with a few counts. The chain links TRBV20-1 to TRBJ2-7, with D perhaps matching TRBD1 (6 bases). V lost 0 bases and J 5 bases, leaving 14 bases between the germline ends. The CDR3 is made up of 14 amino acids. Germline CDR1 is DFQATT and CDR2 is SNEGSKA (reference sequence). The CDR3 DNA reads TGCAGTGCTAGAGATGGGCAGGGGCAGAACGAGCAGTACTTC. It encodes CSARDGQGQNEQYF.

The chain couples TRBV11-1 to TRBJ2-5, with D maybe TRBD2 (5 bases). Deletions cut 2 bases from V and 3 bases from J, with 13 bases between. CDR3 size: 15 residues. The V gene's germline CDR1 is SGHAT and CDR2 FQDESV (reference sequence). The CDR3 bases are TGTGCCAGCAGCTTAATTCTCCGGGGAGAAGAGACCCAGTACTTC. This gives the protein CASSLILRGEETQYF.

The chain combines TRBV29-1 with TRBJ2-3; TRBD2 is a possible D gene (5 bases). V dropped 7 bases and J dropped 5 bases, with 13 bases sitting between them. This CDR3 spans 12 amino acids. CDR1 is SQVTM, CDR2 ANQGSEA, per germline. This chain's CDR3 is CSASLEEDTQYF. In DNA form, the CDR3 reads TGCAGCGCCTCACTAGAAGAAGATACGCAGTATTTT.

This clonotype was detected only a few times. The chain's CDR3 is CASNSADPSYNEQFF. Here the CDR3 DNA reads TGTGCCAGCAACTCTGCGGACCCCTCCTACAATGAGCAGTTCTTC. J is TRBJ2-1 and V is TRBV6-2 or TRBV6-3, with D hard to call. CDR1 is MNHEY, CDR2 SVGEGT, per germline. This CDR3 contains 15 residues. V gave up 7 bases and J gave up 0 bases, with 13 bases separating them.

The CDR3 loop is CASSFPPGYEQYF. Here the CDR3 DNA reads TGTGCCAGCAGTTTTCCCCCGGGGTATGAGCAGTACTTC. The chain uses TRBV6-6 and TRBJ2-1; perhaps TRBD2 as D (5 bases). With the DNA end fitting TRBJ2-7 better, the J assignment may be wrong. From germline, CDR1 is MNHNY and CDR2 SVGAGI (reference sequence). The CDR3 runs to 13 residues.

The sample holds a few counts of this clonotype. The chain joins TRBV12-3 or TRBV12-4 to TRBJ1-2; D unresolved. The CDR3 has 12 amino acids. V lost 6 bases and J 5 bases, leaving 10 bases between the germline ends. CDR3 amino acids: CASSPGKYGYTF. The DNA for the CDR3 is TGTGCCAGCAGCCCGGGAAAGTATGGCTACACCTTC.

This clonotype was seen a few times. The chain employs TRBV10-3 and TRBJ2-6, with 7 positions matching TRBD2. Germline trimming cut 2 bases from V and 12 bases from J; bases unmatched to any gene: 7. Germline CDR1 ENHRY, CDR2 SYGVKD. The length of the CDR3 is 14 residues. The CDR3 DNA sequence: TGTGCCATCAGTGAGGGGAGGGATTGGGGCGTCCTGACTTTC. It translates to CAISEGRDWGVLTF.

V and J are TRBV4-1 and TRBJ2-3; D gene unclear. The CDR3 sequence is 17 residues long. Germline lookup yields CDR1 MGHRA and CDR2 YSYEKL. V lost 2 bases, J lost 0 bases, and 15 bases lay in between. The CDR3 DNA is TGCGCCAGCAGCCAACAACTGGTGAGAACTAGCACAGATACGCAGTATTTT. Its translation is CASSQQLVRTSTDTQYF.

This chain uses TRBV20-1 with TRBJ2-6; TRBD1 might be the D (5 bases). The CDR3 has 16 amino acids. The germline CDR1 and CDR2 sequences are DFQATT and SNEGSKA (reference sequence). The V gene lost 6 bases and the J gene lost 4 bases, with 19 bases spanning the gap. The CDR3 DNA reads TGCAGTGCCCCTGGGGCTGGTGTGATGGGGGCCAACGTCCTGACTTTC. This translates into CSAPGAGVMGANVLTF.

In its sample, this clonotype was seen a few times. This chain uses TRBV10-3 with TRBJ2-1; D may be TRBD1 or TRBD2 (5 bases each). Trimming left V 0 bases short and J 7 bases short, with 13 bases between. From germline, CDR1 is ENHRY and CDR2 SYGVKD. The CDR3 runs to 15 residues. The chain's CDR3 is CAISESGERENEQFF. CDR3 DNA sequence: TGTGCCATCAGTGAGTCGGGGGAGAGGGAGAATGAGCAGTTCTTC.

This clonotype was observed a single time. This chain joins TRBV5-6 and TRBJ2-7; D not certain. CDR3 length: 19 residues. Germline CDR1 SGHDT, CDR2 YYEEEE. V was clipped by 0 bases and J by 1 base, with 23 bases between them. CDR3 coding DNA: TGTGCCAGCAGCTTGGTACGTTCCGTCTGGGCAGAAGATTCCTACGAGCAGTACTTC. Its translation is CASSLVRSVWAEDSYEQYF.

The rearrangement links TRBV30 to TRBJ2-7; D is perhaps TRBD1 (5 bases). In germline, CDR1 is GTSNPN, CDR2 SVGIG (reference sequence). The CDR3 covers 11 residues. With 2 bases removed from V and 5 bases from J, the gap between germline ends came to 7 bases. The CDR3 DNA reads TGTGCCTGGAGTCAGGGCAACGAGCAGTACTTC. Its protein product is CAWSQGNEQYF.